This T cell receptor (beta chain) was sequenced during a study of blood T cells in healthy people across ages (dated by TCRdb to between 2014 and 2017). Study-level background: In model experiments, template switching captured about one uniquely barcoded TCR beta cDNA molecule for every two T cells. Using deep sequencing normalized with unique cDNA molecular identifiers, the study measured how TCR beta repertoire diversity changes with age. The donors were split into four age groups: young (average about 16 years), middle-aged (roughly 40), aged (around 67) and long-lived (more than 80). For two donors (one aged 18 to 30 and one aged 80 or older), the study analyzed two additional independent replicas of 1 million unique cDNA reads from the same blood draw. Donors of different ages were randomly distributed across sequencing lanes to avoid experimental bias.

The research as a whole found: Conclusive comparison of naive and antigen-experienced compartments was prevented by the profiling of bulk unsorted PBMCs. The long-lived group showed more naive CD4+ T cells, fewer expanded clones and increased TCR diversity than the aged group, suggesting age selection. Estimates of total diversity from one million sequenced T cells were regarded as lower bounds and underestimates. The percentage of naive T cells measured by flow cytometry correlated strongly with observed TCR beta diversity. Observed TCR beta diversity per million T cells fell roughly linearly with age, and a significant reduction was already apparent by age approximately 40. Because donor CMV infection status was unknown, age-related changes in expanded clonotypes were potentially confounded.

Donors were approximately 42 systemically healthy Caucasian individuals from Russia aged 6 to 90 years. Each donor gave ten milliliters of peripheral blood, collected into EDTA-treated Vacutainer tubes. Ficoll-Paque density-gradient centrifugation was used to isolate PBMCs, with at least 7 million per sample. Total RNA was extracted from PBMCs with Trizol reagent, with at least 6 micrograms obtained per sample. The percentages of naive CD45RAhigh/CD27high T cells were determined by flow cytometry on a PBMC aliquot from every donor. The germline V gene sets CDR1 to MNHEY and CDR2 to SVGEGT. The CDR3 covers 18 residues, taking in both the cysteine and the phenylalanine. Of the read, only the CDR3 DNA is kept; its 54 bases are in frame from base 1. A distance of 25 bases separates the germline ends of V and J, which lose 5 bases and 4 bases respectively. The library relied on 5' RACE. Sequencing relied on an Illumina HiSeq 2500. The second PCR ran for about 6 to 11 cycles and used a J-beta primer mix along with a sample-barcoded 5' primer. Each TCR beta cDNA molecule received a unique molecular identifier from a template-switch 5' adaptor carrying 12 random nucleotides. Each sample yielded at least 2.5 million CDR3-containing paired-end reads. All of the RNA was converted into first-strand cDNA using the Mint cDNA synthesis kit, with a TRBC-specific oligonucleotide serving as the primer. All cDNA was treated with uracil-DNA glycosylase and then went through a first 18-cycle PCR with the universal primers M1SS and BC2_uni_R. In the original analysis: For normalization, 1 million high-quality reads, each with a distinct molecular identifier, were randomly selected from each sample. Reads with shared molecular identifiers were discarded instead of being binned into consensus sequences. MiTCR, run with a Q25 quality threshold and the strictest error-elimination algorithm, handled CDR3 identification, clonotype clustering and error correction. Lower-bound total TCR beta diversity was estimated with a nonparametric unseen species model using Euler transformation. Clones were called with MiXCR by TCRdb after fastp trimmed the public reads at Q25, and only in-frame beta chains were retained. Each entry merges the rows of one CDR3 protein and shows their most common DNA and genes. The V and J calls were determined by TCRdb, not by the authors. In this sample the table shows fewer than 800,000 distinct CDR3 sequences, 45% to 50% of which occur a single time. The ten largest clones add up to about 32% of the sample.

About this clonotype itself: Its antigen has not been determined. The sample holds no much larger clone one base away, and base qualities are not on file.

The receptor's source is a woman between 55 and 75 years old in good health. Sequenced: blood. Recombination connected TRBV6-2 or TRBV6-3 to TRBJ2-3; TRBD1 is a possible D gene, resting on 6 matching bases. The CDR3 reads CASSKPGHRSSRADTQYF. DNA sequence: TGTGCCAGCAGTAAACCGGGACATCGGTCATCCCGAGCAGATACGCAGTATTTT.